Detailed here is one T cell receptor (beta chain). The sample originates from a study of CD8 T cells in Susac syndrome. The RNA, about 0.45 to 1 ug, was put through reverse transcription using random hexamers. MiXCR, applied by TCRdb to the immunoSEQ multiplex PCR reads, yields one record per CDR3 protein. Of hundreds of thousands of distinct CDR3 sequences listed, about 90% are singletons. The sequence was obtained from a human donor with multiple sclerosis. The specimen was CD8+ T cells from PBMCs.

CDR3 region: CSARAQVNTEAFF. CDR3 sequence (DNA): TGCAGTGCTAGAGCCCAGGTGAACACTGAAGCTTTCTTT. This chain links TRBV20-1 with TRBJ1-1, with D uncertain. This CDR3 has 13 amino acids. The germline CDR1 and CDR2 sequences are DFQATT and SNEGSKA (reference sequence). V lost 1 base and J 0 bases, leaving 6 bases between the germline ends.